This T cell receptor beta chain was recovered during a study of T cells in women clearing cervical HPV infection. Study summary: Blood came at first lesion visit for cases, post-clearance for controls.

The CDR3 length is 12 residues. The germline gives CDR1 SGHTA, CDR2 FQGTGA. Deletions cut 7 bases from V and 3 bases from J, with 9 bases between. Comments on this clone: The read falls 3 residues short of the CDR3 end, and the missing part is taken from the germline J gene.

Sequencing used immunoSEQ multiplex PCR; TCRdb keeps in-frame clones, though not all of them. Here the sample table reports tens of thousands of clones. This clonotype was sampled from a woman between 18 and 70 years old with a cervical HPV16 infection that either progressed to CIN3+ or cleared (not recorded which). The sequencing input was blood buffy coat. This chain links TRBV7-3 with TRBJ1-1, with a possible D match to TRBD1 (5 bases). CDR3 amino acids: CASTWGDTEAFF. CDR3 DNA, as far as it was read: TGTGCCAGCACCTGGGGGGACACTGAA.